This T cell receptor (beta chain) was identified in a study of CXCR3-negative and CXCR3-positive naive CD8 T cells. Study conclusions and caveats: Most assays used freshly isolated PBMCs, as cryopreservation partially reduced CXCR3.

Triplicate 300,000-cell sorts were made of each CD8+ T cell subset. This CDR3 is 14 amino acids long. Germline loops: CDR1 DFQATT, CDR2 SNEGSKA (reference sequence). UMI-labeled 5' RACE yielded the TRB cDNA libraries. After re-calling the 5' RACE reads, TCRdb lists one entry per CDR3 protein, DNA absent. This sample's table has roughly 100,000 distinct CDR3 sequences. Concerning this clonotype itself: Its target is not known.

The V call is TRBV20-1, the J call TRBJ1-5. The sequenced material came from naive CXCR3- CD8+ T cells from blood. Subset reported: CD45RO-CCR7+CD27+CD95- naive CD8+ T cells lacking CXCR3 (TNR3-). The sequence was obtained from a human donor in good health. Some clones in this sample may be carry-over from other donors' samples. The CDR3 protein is CSAIELTDNQPQHF.